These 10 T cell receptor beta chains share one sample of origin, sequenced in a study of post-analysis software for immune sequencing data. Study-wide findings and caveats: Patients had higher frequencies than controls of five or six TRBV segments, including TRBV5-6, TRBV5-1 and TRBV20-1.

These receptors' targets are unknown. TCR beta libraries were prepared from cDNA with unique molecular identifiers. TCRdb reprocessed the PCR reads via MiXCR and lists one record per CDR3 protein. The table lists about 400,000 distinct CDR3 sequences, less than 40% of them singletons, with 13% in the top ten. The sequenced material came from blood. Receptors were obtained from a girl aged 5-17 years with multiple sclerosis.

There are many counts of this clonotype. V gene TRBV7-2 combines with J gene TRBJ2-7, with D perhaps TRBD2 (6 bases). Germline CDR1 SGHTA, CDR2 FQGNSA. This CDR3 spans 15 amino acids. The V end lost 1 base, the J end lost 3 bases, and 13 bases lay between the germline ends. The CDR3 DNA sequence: TGTGCCAGCAGCTTAGGTTGGGACTTCAGCTACGAGCAGTACTTC. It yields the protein CASSLGWDFSYEQYF.

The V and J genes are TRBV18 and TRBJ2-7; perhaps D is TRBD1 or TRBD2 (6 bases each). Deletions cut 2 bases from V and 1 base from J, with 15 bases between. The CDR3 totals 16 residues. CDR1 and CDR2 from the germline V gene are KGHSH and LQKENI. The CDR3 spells CASSPGGPMGSYEQYF. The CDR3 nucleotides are TGTGCCAGCTCACCAGGGGGGCCTATGGGGTCCTACGAGCAGTACTTC.

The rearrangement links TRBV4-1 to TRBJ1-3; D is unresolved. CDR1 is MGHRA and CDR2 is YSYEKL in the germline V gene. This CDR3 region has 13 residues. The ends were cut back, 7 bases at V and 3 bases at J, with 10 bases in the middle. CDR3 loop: CASTPVLGNTIYF. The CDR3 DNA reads TGCGCCAGCACTCCCGTTCTTGGAAACACCATATATTTT.

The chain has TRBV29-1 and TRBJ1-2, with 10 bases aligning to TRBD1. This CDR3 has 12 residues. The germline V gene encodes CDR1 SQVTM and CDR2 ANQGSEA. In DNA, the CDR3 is TGCAGTGGACAGGGGGACAACTATGGCTACACCTTC. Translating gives CSGQGDNYGYTF.

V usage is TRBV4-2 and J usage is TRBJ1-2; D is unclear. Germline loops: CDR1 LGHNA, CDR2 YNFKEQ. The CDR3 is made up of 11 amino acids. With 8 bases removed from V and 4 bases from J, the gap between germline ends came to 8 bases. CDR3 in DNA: TGTGCCAGCGGAGGGCTCTATGGCTACACCTTC. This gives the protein CASGGLYGYTF.

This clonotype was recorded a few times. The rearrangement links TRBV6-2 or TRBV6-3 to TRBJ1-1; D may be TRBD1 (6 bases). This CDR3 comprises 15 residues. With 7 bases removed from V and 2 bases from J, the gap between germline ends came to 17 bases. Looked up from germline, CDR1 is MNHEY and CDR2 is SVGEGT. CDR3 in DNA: TGTGCCAGCAATGGACAGCGATCTATCAACACTGAAGCTTTCTTT. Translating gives CASNGQRSINTEAFF.

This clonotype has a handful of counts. The CDR3 nucleotides are TGCAGTGCAACGACAGCGAGCAAAAACATTCAGTACTTC. Translating it yields CSATTASKNIQYF. The V call is TRBV20-1, the J call TRBJ2-4, with D tentatively TRBD1 (5 bases). CDR1 DFQATT and CDR2 SNEGSKA come from the germline V gene (reference sequence). The length of the CDR3 is 13 residues. The V end lost 6 bases, the J end lost 3 bases, and 12 bases lay between the germline ends.

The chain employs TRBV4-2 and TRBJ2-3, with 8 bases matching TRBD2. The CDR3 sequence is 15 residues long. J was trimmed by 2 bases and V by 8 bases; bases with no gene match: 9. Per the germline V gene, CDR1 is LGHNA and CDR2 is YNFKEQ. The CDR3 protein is CASSRAGEFTDTQYF. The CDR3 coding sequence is TGTGCCAGCTCCCGAGCGGGGGAGTTCACAGATACGCAGTATTTT.

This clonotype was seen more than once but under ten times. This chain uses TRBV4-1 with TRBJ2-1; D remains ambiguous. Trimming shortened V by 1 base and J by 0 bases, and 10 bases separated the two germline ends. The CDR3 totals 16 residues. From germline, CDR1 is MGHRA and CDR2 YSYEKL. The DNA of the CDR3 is TGCGCCAGCAGCCAAGCGGGCGCCTTCTCCTACAATGAGCAGTTCTTC. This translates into CASSQAGAFSYNEQFF.

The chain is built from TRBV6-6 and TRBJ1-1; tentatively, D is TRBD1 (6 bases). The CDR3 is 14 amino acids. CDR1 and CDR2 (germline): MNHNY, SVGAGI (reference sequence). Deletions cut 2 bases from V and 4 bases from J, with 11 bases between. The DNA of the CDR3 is TGTGCCAGCAGTTACGTTGAAGGGGGCACTGAAGCTTTCTTT. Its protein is CASSYVEGGTEAFF.